This record covers a single TCR beta chain. Its antigen is not identified. The donors belonged to the approximately 120-subject validation cohort, separate from the approximately 670-subject first cohort. Germline V gene lookup returns CDR1 SQVTM and CDR2 ANQGSEA. The CDR3 is 13 residues long. V lost 4 bases and J 3 bases, leaving 12 bases between the germline ends. Clones were read by immunoSEQ multiplex PCR, and TCRdb kept only the in-frame ones, dropping some. The sample contains approximately 160,000 clones, 70% to 90% of which appear only once. This specimen belongs to a study of cytomegalovirus exposure and HLA in healthy donors. Study conclusions and caveats: Most TCRs appeared rarely, but some public TCRs recurred in many donors.

The receptor was derived from a woman aged 30 to 39 in good health and CMV-seronegative. The V and J genes are TRBV29-1 and TRBJ1-2; D not resolved. The sample comprised PBMCs. CDR3 in DNA: TGCAGCGTTGTTTTGGACGGTCACTATGGCTACACCTTC. Residues: CSVVLDGHYGYTF.